Listed below are T cell receptor beta chains from one sample, sequenced in a study of memory CD4+ T cells and cytomegalovirus serostatus. The repertoire was sequenced with immunoSEQ multiplex PCR; TCRdb's copy has only in-frame clones and lacks some. This table holds more than 45,000 clones, 82% found once. Input material: memory CD4+ T cells from blood. The receptors originated from an adult in good health and CMV-seronegative. CDR3s include the opening cysteine and the closing phenylalanine or tryptophan. The order of the fields is CDR3 protein, CDR3 DNA, D gene, clone size, J gene, V gene. D genes are given only for firm matches. Rows give clone size only sometimes, using once, few, many, or a class for an expanded clone.

CDR3: CASSTYRGVLNGYTF
DNA: TGTGCCAGCAGCACCTATAGGGGGGTTTTAAATGGCTACACCTTC
D: -
size: -
J: TRBJ1-2
V: TRBV5-4

CDR3: CASSRDGASGTNEKLFF
DNA: TGCGCCAGCAGCCGCGATGGGGCATCAGGTACCAATGAAAAACTGTTTTTT
D: -
size: -
J: TRBJ1-4
V: TRBV5-1

CDR3: CASSLEKGADTEAFF
DNA: TGTGCCAGCAGCTTAGAAAAGGGGGCTGACACTGAAGCTTTCTTT
D: TRBD1
size: few
J: TRBJ1-1
V: TRBV7-2

CDR3: CASSPLGSWGVAFF
DNA: TGTGCCAGCAGCCCCCTAGGCTCCTGGGGGGTAGCTTTCTTT
D: -
size: once
J: TRBJ1-1
V: TRBV14

CDR3: CAISKGEGARTDTQYF
DNA: TGTGCCATCAGCAAGGGGGAGGGGGCGCGTACAGATACGCAGTATTTT
D: -
size: -
J: TRBJ2-3
V: TRBV10-3

CDR3: CASSYADTQYF
DNA: TGTGCCAGCAGTTATGCGGATACGCAGTATTTT
D: -
size: -
J: TRBJ2-3
V: TRBV6-6

CDR3: CASAEDRDTGELFF
DNA: TGTGCCAGTGCTGAAGACAGGGACACCGGGGAGCTGTTTTTT
D: TRBD1
size: -
J: TRBJ2-2
V: TRBV6-6

CDR3: CASSRDLNLDAFF
DNA: TGTGCCAGCAGCCGGGACCTCAATCTTGACGCTTTCTTT
D: -
size: few
J: TRBJ1-1
V: TRBV7-9

CDR3: CAIHKFSGNTIYF
DNA: TGTGCGATTCACAAATTCTCTGGAAACACCATATATTTT
D: -
size: -
J: TRBJ1-3
V: TRBV30

CDR3: CASSGLTQDTEAFF
DNA: TGTGCCAGCTCAGGATTGACTCAGGACACTGAAGCTTTCTTT
D: -
size: -
J: TRBJ1-1
V: TRBV18

CDR3: CASSLLGEEGQPQHF
DNA: TGTGCCAGCAGTTTATTGGGGGAGGAGGGTCAGCCCCAGCATTTT
D: -
size: -
J: TRBJ1-5
V: TRBV27

CDR3: CASSSKRTGLVTEAFF
DNA: TGTGCCAGCAGTTCCAAGCGGACAGGGTTGGTCACTGAAGCTTTCTTT
D: TRBD1
size: -
J: TRBJ1-1
V: TRBV6-6

CDR3: CAISVAGGPNEQFF
DNA: TGTGCCATCAGTGTAGCGGGGGGGCCCAATGAGCAGTTCTTC
D: TRBD2
size: -
J: TRBJ2-1
V: TRBV10-3

CDR3: CASSEGFGIASPLHF
DNA: TGTGCCAGCAGTGAAGGCTTCGGGATTGCTTCACCCCTCCACTTT
D: -
size: once
J: TRBJ1-6
V: TRBV6-1

CDR3: CASSRLTTGDYGYTF
DNA: TGCGCCAGCAGCCGATTAACGACAGGGGACTATGGCTACACCTTC
D: TRBD1
size: few
J: TRBJ1-2
V: TRBV4-3

CDR3: CAWSRIDEAFF
DNA: TGTGCCTGGAGTCGGATCGATGAAGCTTTCTTT
D: -
size: -
J: TRBJ1-1
V: TRBV30

CDR3: CASSAHDRTSYEQYF
DNA: TGTGCCAGCAGCGCACACGACAGAACCTCCTACGAGCAGTACTTC
D: -
size: once
J: TRBJ2-7
V: TRBV9

CDR3: CASSQEGRGRADQPQHF
DNA: TGTGCCAGCAGCCAAGAGGGCCGGGGGAGGGCGGATCAGCCCCAGCATTTT
D: -
size: few
J: TRBJ1-5
V: TRBV4-2

CDR3: CASSLAEGSSPLHF
DNA: TGTGCCAGCAGCTTAGCGGAGGGAAGTTCACCCCTCCACTTT
D: -
size: -
J: TRBJ1-6
V: TRBV7-9

CDR3: CASSLAGQQGYGYTF
DNA: TGTGCCAGCAGCTTAGCGGGGCAACAGGGCTATGGCTACACCTTC
D: -
size: -
J: TRBJ1-2
V: TRBV7-8

CDR3: CASSHWGISNQPQHF
DNA: TGTGCCAGTAGCCACTGGGGGATTAGCAATCAGCCCCAGCATTTT
D: -
size: -
J: TRBJ1-5
V: TRBV19

CDR3: CSVVHTGKTDTQYF
DNA: TGCAGCGTTGTTCATACAGGGAAAACAGATACGCAGTATTTT
D: -
size: -
J: TRBJ2-3
V: TRBV29-1

CDR3: CASSNQLGTDQPQHF
DNA: TGTGCCAGCAGTAACCAGCTAGGGACCGATCAGCCCCAGCATTTT
D: -
size: -
J: TRBJ1-5
V: TRBV6-5

CDR3: CASSPFGSSYNSPLHF
DNA: TGTGCCAGCTCACCATTCGGAAGCTCCTATAATTCACCCCTCCACTTT
D: -
size: -
J: TRBJ1-6
V: TRBV18

CDR3: CAWSGTLGGNSPLHF
DNA: TGTGCCTGGAGTGGGACGCTGGGGGGTAATTCACCCCTCCACTTT
D: -
size: -
J: TRBJ1-6
V: TRBV30

CDR3: CASSPPLFFLYTGGPQHF
DNA: TGTGCCAGCAGCCCCCCCCTTTTCTTCTTGTATACTGGAGGGCCCCAGCATTTT
D: -
size: -
J: TRBJ1-5
V: TRBV7-6

CDR3: CASSTNPRGQGHNSPLHF
DNA: TGTGCCAGTAGTACCAACCCCCGCGGACAGGGACATAATTCACCCCTCCACTTT
D: TRBD1
size: -
J: TRBJ1-6
V: TRBV19